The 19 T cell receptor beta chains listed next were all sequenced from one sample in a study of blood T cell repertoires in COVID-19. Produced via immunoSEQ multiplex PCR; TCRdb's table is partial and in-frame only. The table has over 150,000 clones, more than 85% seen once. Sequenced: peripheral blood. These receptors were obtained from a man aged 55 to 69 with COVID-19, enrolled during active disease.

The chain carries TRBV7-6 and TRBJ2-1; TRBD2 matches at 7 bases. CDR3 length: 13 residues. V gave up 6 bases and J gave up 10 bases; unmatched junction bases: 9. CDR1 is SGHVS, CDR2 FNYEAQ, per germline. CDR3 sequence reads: CASSPPGLTEQFF. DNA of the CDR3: TGTGCCAGCAGTCCACCGGGACTAACCGAGCAGTTCTTC.

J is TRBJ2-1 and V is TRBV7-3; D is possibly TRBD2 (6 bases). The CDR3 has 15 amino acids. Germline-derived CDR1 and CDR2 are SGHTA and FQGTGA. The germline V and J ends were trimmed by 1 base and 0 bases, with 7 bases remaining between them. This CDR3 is CASSLIGSSYNEQFF. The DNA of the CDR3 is TGTGCCAGCAGCTTAATCGGGAGCTCCTACAATGAGCAGTTCTTC.

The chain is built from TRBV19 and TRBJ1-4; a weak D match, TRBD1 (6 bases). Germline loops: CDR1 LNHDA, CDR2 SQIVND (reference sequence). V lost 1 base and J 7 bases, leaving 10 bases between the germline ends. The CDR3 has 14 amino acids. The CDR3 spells CASSIGGGAEKLFF. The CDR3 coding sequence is TGTGCCAGTAGTATAGGAGGGGGGGCTGAAAAACTGTTTTTT. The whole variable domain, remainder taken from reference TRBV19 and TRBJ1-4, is DGGITQSPKYLFRKEGQNVTLSCEQNLNHDAMYWYRQDPGQGLRLIYYSQIVNDFQKGDIAEGYSVSREKKESFPLTVTSAQKNPTAFYLCASSIGGGAEKLFFGSGTQLSVL.

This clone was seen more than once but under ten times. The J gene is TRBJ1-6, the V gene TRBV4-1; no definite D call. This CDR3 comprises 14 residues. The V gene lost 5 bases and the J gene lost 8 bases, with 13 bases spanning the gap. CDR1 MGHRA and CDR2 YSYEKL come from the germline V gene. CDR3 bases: TGCGCCAGCAGCTTACGGACGGGAGATTCACCCCTCCACTTT. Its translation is CASSLRTGDSPLHF.

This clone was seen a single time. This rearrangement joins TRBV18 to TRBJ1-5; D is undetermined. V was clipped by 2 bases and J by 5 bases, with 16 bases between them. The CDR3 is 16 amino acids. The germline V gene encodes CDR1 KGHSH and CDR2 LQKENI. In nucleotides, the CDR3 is TGTGCCAGCTCACCAGCGGGCGAAGGGAGGGATCAGCCCCAGCATTTT. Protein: CASSPAGEGRDQPQHF.

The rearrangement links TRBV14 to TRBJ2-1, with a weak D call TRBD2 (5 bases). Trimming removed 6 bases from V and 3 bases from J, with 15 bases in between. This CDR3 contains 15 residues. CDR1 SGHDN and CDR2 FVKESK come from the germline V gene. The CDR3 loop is CASSWRPVNYNEQFF. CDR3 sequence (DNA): TGTGCCAGCAGTTGGAGGCCGGTAAACTACAATGAGCAGTTCTTC.

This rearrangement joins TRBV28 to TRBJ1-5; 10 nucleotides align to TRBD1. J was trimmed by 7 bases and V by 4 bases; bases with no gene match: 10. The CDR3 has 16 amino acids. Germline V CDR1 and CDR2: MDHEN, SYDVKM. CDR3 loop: CASSYRDRGLGQPQHF. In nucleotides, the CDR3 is TGTGCCAGCAGTTACCGGGACAGGGGTTTGGGACAGCCCCAGCATTTT. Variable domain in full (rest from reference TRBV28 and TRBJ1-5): DVKVTQSSRYLVKRTGEKVFLECVQDMDHENMFWYRQDPGLGLRLIYFSYDVKMKEKGDIPEGYSVSREKKERFSLILESASTNQTSMYLCASSYRDRGLGQPQHFGDGTRLSIL.

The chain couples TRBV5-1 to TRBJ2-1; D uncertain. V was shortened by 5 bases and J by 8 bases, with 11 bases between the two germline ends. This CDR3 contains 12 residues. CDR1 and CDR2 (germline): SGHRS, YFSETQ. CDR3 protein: CASRSDGYEQFF. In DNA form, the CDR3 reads TGCGCCAGCAGATCCGACGGGTATGAGCAGTTCTTC.

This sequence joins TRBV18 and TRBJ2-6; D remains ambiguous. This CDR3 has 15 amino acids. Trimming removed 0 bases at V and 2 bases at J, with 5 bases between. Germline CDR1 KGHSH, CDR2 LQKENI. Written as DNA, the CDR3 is TGTGCCAGCTCACCACCAGCTACTGGGGCCAACGTCCTGACTTTC. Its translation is CASSPPATGANVLTF.

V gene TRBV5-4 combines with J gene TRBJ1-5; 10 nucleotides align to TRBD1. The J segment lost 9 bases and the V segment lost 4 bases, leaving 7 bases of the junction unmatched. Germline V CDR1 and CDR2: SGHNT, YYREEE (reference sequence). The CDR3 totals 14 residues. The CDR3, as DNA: TGTGCCAGCAGCCCGGACAGGGGGGCTGGGCCCCAGCATTTT. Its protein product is CASSPDRGAGPQHF.

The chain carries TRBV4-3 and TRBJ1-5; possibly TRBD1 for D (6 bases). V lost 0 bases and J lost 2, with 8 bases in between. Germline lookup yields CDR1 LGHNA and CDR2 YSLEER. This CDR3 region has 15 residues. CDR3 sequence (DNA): TGCGCCAGCAGCCAAGAGGCAGGGGGCAATCAGCCCCAGCATTTT. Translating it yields CASSQEAGGNQPQHF.

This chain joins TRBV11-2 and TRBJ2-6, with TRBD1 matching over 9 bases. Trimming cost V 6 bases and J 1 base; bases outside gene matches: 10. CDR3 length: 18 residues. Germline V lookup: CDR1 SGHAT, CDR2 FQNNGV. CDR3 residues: CASRGTGFRGSGANVLTF. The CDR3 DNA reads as TGTGCCAGCAGGGGGACAGGGTTTAGAGGGTCTGGGGCCAACGTCCTGACTTTC.

The CDR3 sequence is CASSIHYNEQFF. The CDR3 DNA sequence: TGTGCCAGTAGTATCCACTACAATGAGCAGTTCTTC. The chain has TRBV19 and TRBJ2-1; D is unclear. Germline values: CDR1 LNHDA, CDR2 SQIVND (reference sequence). The germline V and J ends were trimmed by 3 bases and 3 bases, with 3 bases remaining between them. The CDR3 extends over 12 amino acids.

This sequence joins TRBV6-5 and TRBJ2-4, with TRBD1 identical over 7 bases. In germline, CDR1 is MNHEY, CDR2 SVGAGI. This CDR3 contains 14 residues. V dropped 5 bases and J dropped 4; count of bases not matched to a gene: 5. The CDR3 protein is CASSMTGIKNIQYF. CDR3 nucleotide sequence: TGTGCCAGCAGTATGACAGGGATAAAAAACATTCAGTACTTC.

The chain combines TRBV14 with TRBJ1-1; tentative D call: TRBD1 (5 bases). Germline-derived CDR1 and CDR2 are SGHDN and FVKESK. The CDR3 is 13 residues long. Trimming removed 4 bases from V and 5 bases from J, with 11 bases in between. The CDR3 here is CASSRITGTEAFF. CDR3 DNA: TGTGCCAGCAGCCGAATAACAGGTACTGAAGCTTTCTTT. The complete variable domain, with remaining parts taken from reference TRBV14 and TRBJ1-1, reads EAGVTQFPSHSVIEKGQTVTLRCDPISGHDNLYWYRRVMGKEIKFLLHFVKESKQDESGMPNNRFLAERTGGTYSTLKVQPAELEDSGVYFCASSRITGTEAFFGQGTRLTVV.

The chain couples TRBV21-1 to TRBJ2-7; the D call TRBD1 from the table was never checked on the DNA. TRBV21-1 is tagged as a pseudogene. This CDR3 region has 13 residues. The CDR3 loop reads CASSDRQGYEQYF. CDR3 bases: TGTGCCAGCAGTGACAGACAGGGCTACGAGCAGTACTTC.

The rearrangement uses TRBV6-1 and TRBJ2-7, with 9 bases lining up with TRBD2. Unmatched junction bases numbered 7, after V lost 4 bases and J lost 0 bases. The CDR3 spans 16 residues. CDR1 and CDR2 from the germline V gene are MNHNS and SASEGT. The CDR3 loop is CASSGGTSRVSYEQYF. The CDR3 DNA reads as TGTGCCAGCAGTGGTGGGACTAGCCGCGTCTCCTACGAGCAGTACTTC.

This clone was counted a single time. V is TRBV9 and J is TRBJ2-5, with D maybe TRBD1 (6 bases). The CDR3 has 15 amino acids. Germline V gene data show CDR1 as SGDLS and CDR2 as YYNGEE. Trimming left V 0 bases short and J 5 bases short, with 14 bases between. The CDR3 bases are TGTGCCAGCAGCGTAGGATTGGGGGCAAGGGAGACCCAGTACTTC. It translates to CASSVGLGARETQYF.

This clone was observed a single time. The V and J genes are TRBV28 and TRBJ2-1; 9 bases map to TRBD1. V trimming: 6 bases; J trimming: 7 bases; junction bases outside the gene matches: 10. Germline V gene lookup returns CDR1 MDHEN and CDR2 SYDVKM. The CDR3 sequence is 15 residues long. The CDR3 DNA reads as TGTGCCAGCAGCCCCGGGACAGGGCGTAAGAATGAGCAGTTCTTC. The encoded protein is CASSPGTGRKNEQFF.